This entry features one T cell receptor beta chain sequence. Assay: immunoSEQ multiplex PCR; the TCRdb copy retains only in-frame clones and omits some. The sample lists 250,000 or so clones; about 89% were seen once. V shed 3 bases and J shed 5 bases, with 19 bases lying between them. Germline loops: CDR1 MNHEY, CDR2 SVGEGT. The CDR3 length is 16 residues. This sample is part of a study of blood T cell repertoires in COVID-19. The sequence came from a man in his forties who had recovered from COVID-19. V is TRBV6-2 or TRBV6-3 and J is TRBJ1-1; D perhaps matches TRBD1 (6 bases). Source material: PBMCs or T cells enriched from blood (not recorded which). The CDR3 DNA follows: TGTGCCAGCAGTTATGTTAGGGGGAGGGGTAGGACTGAAGCTTTCTTT. This gives the protein CASSYVRGRGRTEAFF.